This TCR beta chain was identified in a study of cytomegalovirus exposure and HLA in healthy donors (dated by TCRdb to about 2017). For context, the study as a whole: An earlier analysis of fewer than 750 of the donors reported about 260 Gb of sequence data and about 120 million unique TCR beta sequences obtained from approximately 180 million T cells. Roughly 300 gigabases of sequencing data and about 92 million unique TCR sequences made up an early release that covered 500 to 650 HLA-typed donors. The genetic ancestry cluster associated with self-reported Caucasian donors included 65% to 90% of the 398 genotyped donors. The study aimed to test whether signatures of past pathogen exposure could be identified by cataloging public T cell receptors. The study used immunosequencing to profile the T cell repertoires of 666 subjects and linked those repertoires to cytomegalovirus serostatus. Along with the roughly 610-subject first cohort, a separate validation cohort of roughly 110 different subjects was used. The study combined high-throughput TCR immunosequencing, statistical association of individual TCRs with disease status, and machine learning to predict cytomegalovirus infection status. To study patterns of TCR occurrence, a later analysis re-analyzed previously published TCR beta repertoires from 666 donors and added high-resolution HLA genotyping. In the later analysis, no new phenotypic data were used to find candidate immune exposures; instead, reliance was placed on TCR beta sequences and their occurrence across donors. An earlier analysis of 587 of the donors used high-throughput TCR beta sequencing to judge whether each TCR beta V gene segment behaved as functional or pseudogenic. Donor age, sex, ethnicity and CMV serostatus were compiled together with the repertoire data. A later genetic analysis took genome-wide SNP genotypes for about three fifths of the roughly 700 donors and used that subset as a discovery cohort. All discovery cohort repertoires had been generated using a single sequencing platform. Both class I and class II loci were covered by HLA typing, at four-digit resolution. The number of typed donors differed by locus: 629-630 for A, B, C, DRB1 and DQB1; 500 to 550 for DQA1; approximately 600 for DPA1; and approximately 450 for DPB1. About five DR-DQ haplotypes were handled as single units for association and clustering because linkage in the cohort was strong. Across some 400 genotyped donors of the cohort, an average of approximately 240,000 unique TCR beta nucleotide sequences per donor were sequenced, and approximately 17% of those sequences were non-productive. Points the paper makes about the study in general: An earlier analysis of approximately 590 of the donors showed that most TCR beta V segments appeared in productive rearrangements either about 90% or about 30% of the time, which broadly matched IMGT annotations. The sequencing pipeline was judged likely to have produced a cluster of highly shared sequence variants as a technical artifact. The cohort was sequenced for TCR beta chains only, and without alpha or paired-chain data the features that could be detected were limited. Cytomegalovirus status was reported to be diagnosed by the classifier with high specificity and sensitivity in both the original and validation cohorts. Presence/absence analyses assumed roughly uniform sequencing depth across donors, an assumption that may not hold. A later analysis associated 17,000 or so TCR beta sequences with specific HLA alleles at a false discovery rate of 0.05. An association between a missense DCLRE1C variant and V-gene and J-gene trimming of TCR beta chains was found in a later genetic analysis and replicated in an independent cohort. A later analysis found that HLA-associated TCR beta chains were more clonally expanded and had lower generation probabilities than equally common non-associated chains. Because the 87-base-pair reads could not distinguish some IMGT-functional V segments, including TRBV6-2 and TRBV6-3, those segments were excluded. According to a later genetic analysis, donors in an Asian-associated ancestry cluster had fewer N-insertions in productive TCRs than the approximately 670-donor mean. Because HLA typing was unavailable for some donors at each locus, only the typed subset was used in association tests. A further reported finding was that TCR beta sequences accurately predicted the HLA-A and HLA-B alleles for most subjects in the first cohort. In vitro tests confirmed that a few of the cytomegalovirus-associated TCR beta chains recognize cytomegalovirus antigens. In the study, around 150 TCR beta chains were listed as associated with cytomegalovirus. The authors suggested that the approach could potentially be generalized to other disease states and immunological phenotypes. For the cohort, immune exposure information was limited to CMV serostatus. According to a later analysis, TCR association rates differed among HLA loci, with DRB1 alleles showing the most associated TCRs and HLA-C alleles showing the fewest. Linkage disequilibrium might explain the correlated functional status among segregating V segments, but an unknown experimental factor could not be excluded. A later analysis reported that several top co-occurrence clusters appeared linked to parvovirus B19, influenza, CMV and Epstein-Barr virus. While some public TCRs were present in many individuals, most TCR sequences turned up only very rarely across donors. Because counts were too low, more than 15 rarely observed V segments, including chromosome 9 orphons, were excluded from the earlier analysis of some 540 of the donors. In a later analysis, most CMV-associated TCR beta chains were found to appear HLA-restricted, with HLA associations seemingly driven largely by CMV exposure. Assigning TCR associations to individual alleles was difficult when HLA alleles, especially DR and DQ, strongly co-occurred.

Of note for this clone: Its antigen target is currently unknown. The sample holds no much larger clone one base away, and base qualities are not on file.

The cohort was made up of 650 to 700 healthy bone marrow donors. At the time of sampling, every cohort member was nominally healthy, though immune exposures that went unrecorded were likely present. The donor tested CMV seropositive, placing the donor among the 250 to 300 seropositive members of the cohort. A peripheral blood sample was collected from each donor, and TCR beta sequencing was performed on peripheral blood mononuclear cells. Genomic DNA was extracted from the blood cell samples with the Qiagen DNeasy Blood Extraction Kit. To prepare the library, the immunoSEQ multiplex PCR assay was applied. For the multiplex PCR, a mixture combining 60 forward primers for TCR Vbeta segments and 13 reverse primers for TCR Jbeta segments was used. The CDR3 region of rearranged TCR beta genes was amplified from genomic DNA with a multiplex PCR assay. On the Illumina HiSeq System, the amplified TCR beta libraries were sequenced as 87-base-pair reads. Regarding the original processing steps: A later analysis tallied 75 million to 95 million unique TCR beta chains across the approximately 670 repertoires, and approximately 12 million of those chains were shared by two or more donors. To remove PCR and sequencing errors, raw reads were error-corrected and collapsed into unique sequences using a nearest-neighbor algorithm that merged closely related sequences. To assign V, D and J gene segments, CDR3 sequences were aligned to IMGT reference sequences. Each retained sequence needed at least a six-nucleotide match to both a V gene segment and a J gene segment. A rearrangement counted as productive if the CDR3 had no stop codons and remained in frame with V and J, and every other rearrangement counted as non-productive. Following IMGT convention, CDR3 was defined as the stretch from the second conserved V-encoded cysteine up to the conserved J-encoded phenylalanine. The earlier analysis of about 500 of the donors excluded sequences that lacked an unambiguous match to a single V gene segment. In an earlier analysis of several hundred of the donors, V segments were called functional above 56.7% productive rearrangements and were called segregating when the between-donor standard deviation exceeded 5%. A statistical classification framework was developed to diagnose cytomegalovirus status using the catalog of TCR beta chain sequences. In a later analysis, V and J genes were assigned by comparing TCR nucleotide sequences against IMGT/GENE-DB human TR gene sequences. In a later analysis, CDR3 sequences and most-parsimonious VDJ recombination scenarios were assigned using the TCRdist pipeline. A later analysis defined each TCR beta chain by its CDR3 amino acid sequence plus V-gene family, and excluded reads lacking a unique V-gene family. As a way to deal with suspected cross-contamination and a sequencing artifact, a later analysis dropped 450 to 700 nucleotide sequences that were highly shared and had low generation probability. A later analysis calculated a clonal expansion index for each public chain from normalized within-repertoire ranks of inferred template counts. In a later analysis, generation probabilities were computed with a VDJ recombination model fitted to out-of-frame rearrangements, and the resulting probabilities were checked against IGoR. In a later analysis, hypergeometric tests were used to score TCR-TCR, TCR-HLA and TCR-CMV co-occurrence, with a repertoire-size bias correction applied to TCR pairs. A later analysis estimated false discovery rates by permuting HLA or CMV assignments 20 times. In a later analysis, co-occurring TCRs were grouped using DBSCAN, and TCRdist sequence similarity was added for clustering within HLA-allele-positive subsets. Co-occurrence clustering excluded repertoires with fewer than 30,000 or more than 120,000 public chains, plus five with anomalous nucleotide sharing. Held by TCRdb, this immuneACCESS table contains in-frame sequences only and omits some clones. Under half of the omission traces to an unresolved V gene where checked; the cause of the rest is unknown. V, J and clone size are taken as reported in that table, and D and trimming were inferred from the DNA itself. The sample table records tens of thousands of clones; about 65% of these occur just once. 20% to 25% of the sample is taken by the ten largest.

Its CDR3 holds 15 amino acids, cysteine through phenylalanine. The DNA shown is the 45-base CDR3, in frame from base 1. The V end gives up 0 bases and the J end 8 bases, leaving 10 bases in the junction not matched to a gene. CDR1 is given as ENHRY and CDR2 as SYGVKD, both from the germline V gene. Sequenced: PBMCs. The chain links TRBV10-3 with TRBJ2-7; 7 bases in the junction line up with TRBD2. This receptor was taken from a man aged 45-60 years in good health and CMV-seropositive. The bases read TGTGCCATCAGTGAGTCGGGGACGGGAGGAACCAAGCAGTACTTC. Translated, it reads CAISESGTGGTKQYF.